Listed here are 32 T cell receptor beta chains from one sample, sequenced in a study of blood T cell repertoires in COVID-19. The method was immunoSEQ multiplex PCR; TCRdb's version includes in-frame clones alone and lacks a portion of them. There are 65,000 to 90,000 clones in the sample; roughly 89% occur only once, and roughly 8.8% lies in the top ten. Sequences were obtained from peripheral blood. The origin of the receptors is an elderly man with acute or convalescent COVID-19.

This clone showed up just a few times. This rearrangement joins TRBV2 to TRBJ2-1; perhaps TRBD2 as D (6 bases). The V gene lost 3 bases and the J gene lost 6 bases, with 15 bases spanning the gap. Germline V lookup: CDR1 SNHLY, CDR2 FYNNEI. This CDR3 spans 15 amino acids. The DNA for the CDR3 is TGTGCCAGCAGTGATCTAGCGCCCCAGTCCAATGAGCAGTTCTTC. It translates to CASSDLAPQSNEQFF.

The chain combines TRBV6-6 with TRBJ1-1; the D gene is possibly TRBD1 (5 bases). This CDR3 spans 13 amino acids. V was clipped by 6 bases and J by 8 bases, with 16 bases between them. The V gene's germline CDR1 is MNHNY and CDR2 SVGAGI (reference sequence). CDR3 protein: CASSPGHQWEAFF. CDR3 in DNA: TGTGCCAGCAGCCCCGGACACCAATGGGAAGCTTTCTTT.

The chain is built from TRBV7-2 and TRBJ2-1; 13 bases fit TRBD2. V lost 4 bases, J lost 7 bases, and 4 bases stayed unmatched. This CDR3 contains 15 residues. Germline V lookup: CDR1 SGHTA, CDR2 FQGNSA. The CDR3: CASSSLAGGWNEQFF. The CDR3 DNA reads TGTGCCAGCAGCTCACTAGCGGGAGGGTGGAATGAGCAGTTCTTC.

The chain carries TRBV21-1 and TRBJ1-2; the table's D call of TRBD1 was not tested on the DNA. TRBV21-1 is a pseudogene locus. The CDR3 length is 19 residues. The CDR3 loop is CAGSTRDRGSLPSNYGYTF. DNA of the CDR3: TGTGCCGGTTCAACCCGGGACAGGGGGTCCCTACCCTCTAACTATGGCTACACCTTC.

In its sample, this clone was seen a few times. V and J are TRBV30 and TRBJ1-3; maybe TRBD1 (6 bases). The V gene lost 3 bases and the J gene lost 0 bases, with 9 bases spanning the gap. There are 14 residues in the CDR3. Germline V gene data show CDR1 as GTSNPN and CDR2 as SVGIG (reference sequence). The CDR3 nucleotides read TGTGCCTGGAGCGCAGGGGTCTCTGGAAACACCATATATTTT. Translated, it gives CAWSAGVSGNTIYF.

In this sample, this clone turned up once. CDR3 bases: TGTGCCAGCAGCCCGCTGGGGGGAAGCTCTGGAAACACCATATATTTT. Translating gives CASSPLGGSSGNTIYF. The rearrangement uses TRBV3-1 (or the pseudogene TRBV3-2) and TRBJ1-3; D may be TRBD1 (5 bases). Trimming removed 4 bases at V and 0 bases at J, with 13 bases between. Germline V gene sequence: CDR1 LGHDT, CDR2 YNNKEL (reference sequence). The CDR3 is 16 residues long.

This clone qualifies as medium-sized. The J gene is TRBJ2-3, the V gene TRBV2, with 7 bases lining up with TRBD1. Germline lookup yields CDR1 SNHLY and CDR2 FYNNEI. The V segment lost 4 bases and the J segment 7 bases; nucleotides outside the gene matches: 8. The length of the CDR3 is 14 residues. CDR3 amino acids: CASSGRQGENTQYF. CDR3 in DNA: TGTGCCAGCAGTGGGAGACAGGGTGAAAATACGCAGTATTTT.

The chain links TRBV14 to TRBJ1-6; D not resolved. The CDR3 consists of 12 residues. Per germline, CDR1 SGHDN and CDR2 FVKESK. Between the trimmed V and J ends, which lost 0 bases and 13 bases, there was a span of 7 bases. The DNA of the CDR3 is TGTGCCAGCAGCCAAGATCCGGGGCCCCTCCACTTT. This gives the protein CASSQDPGPLHF.

V gene TRBV5-1 combines with J gene TRBJ2-3; TRBD2 aligns across 7 bases. Trimming removed 5 bases from V and 0 bases from J; junction bases left unmatched: 6. The germline V gene encodes CDR1 SGHRS and CDR2 YFSETQ. The CDR3 is 15 residues long. The CDR3 region has the DNA TGCGCCAGCAGAAATCTAGCGGCTAGCACAGATACGCAGTATTTT. Its protein is CASRNLAASTDTQYF.

The genes are TRBV15 and TRBJ1-2, with D perhaps TRBD1 (6 bases). The CDR3 sequence is 13 residues long. Trimming cost V 3 bases and J 2 bases, with 7 bases left between them. Germline CDR1 LNHNV, CDR2 YYDKDF (reference sequence). The CDR3, as DNA: TGTGCCACCAGCAGGGACAGAAACTATGGCTACACCTTC. This codes for CATSRDRNYGYTF.

The rearrangement joins TRBV6-5 to TRBJ1-2; no clear D gene. The CDR3 loop spans 14 amino acids. V was clipped by 5 bases and J by 0 bases, with 10 bases between them. Germline assignment: CDR1 MNHEY and CDR2 SVGAGI. CDR3 loop: CASSRDQANYGYTF. The CDR3, as DNA: TGTGCCAGCAGTCGAGATCAGGCTAACTATGGCTACACCTTC.

CDR3 sequence reads: CASSMTGERDTQYF. The DNA for the CDR3 is TGTGCCAGTAGTATGACAGGGGAAAGGGATACGCAGTATTTT. The V gene is TRBV19, the J gene TRBJ2-3; 8 bases map to TRBD1. Germline V gene lookup returns CDR1 LNHDA and CDR2 SQIVND (reference sequence). The CDR3 extends over 14 amino acids. V lost 3 bases, J lost 6 bases, and 5 bases stayed unmatched.

In this sample, this clone turned up a few times. The chain has TRBV19 and TRBJ1-3; D remains ambiguous. The CDR3 totals 11 residues. Germline values: CDR1 LNHDA, CDR2 SQIVND (reference sequence). V was shortened by 9 bases and J by 2 bases, with 5 bases between the two germline ends. CDR3: CARSTGNTIYF. The CDR3 DNA reads as TGTGCCAGGTCCACTGGAAACACCATATATTTT. The complete variable domain, with remaining parts taken from reference TRBV19 and TRBJ1-3, reads DGGITQSPKYLFRKEGQNVTLSCEQNLNHDAMYWYRQDPGQGLRLIYYSQIVNDFQKGDIAEGYSVSREKKESFPLTVTSAQKNPTAFYLCARSTGNTIYFGEGSWLTVV.

J is TRBJ1-4 and V is TRBV6-5, with D perhaps matching TRBD1 (6 bases). Trimming took 2 bases from V and 0 from J, leaving 7 bases between them. CDR1 and CDR2 from the germline V gene are MNHEY and SVGAGI. The CDR3 is made up of 15 amino acids. The CDR3 DNA reads TGTGCCAGCAGTTACGCAGGGGCAACTAATGAAAAACTGTTTTTT. Translated, it gives CASSYAGATNEKLFF.

The chain carries TRBV6-6 and TRBJ2-2; 12 nucleotides line up with TRBD2. Germline CDR1 is MNHNY and CDR2 is SVGAGI (reference sequence). The CDR3 covers 17 residues. Germline trimming cut 5 bases from V and 6 bases from J; bases unmatched to any gene: 10. CDR3 coding DNA: TGTGCCAGCAGTCCCCGGTCCGCTAGCGGGAGGGCCGGGGAGCTGTTTTTT. Residues: CASSPRSASGRAGELFF.

This sequence joins TRBV4-1 and TRBJ1-6, with TRBD1 as a possible D gene (6 bases). Germline CDR1 and CDR2: MGHRA and YSYEKL. The CDR3 contains 17 residues. V was shortened by 4 bases and J by 3 bases, with 16 bases between the two germline ends. The CDR3 region has the DNA TGCGCCAGCAGCCCCTCGGACAGTGGCAACTATAATTCACCCCTCCACTTT. This encodes CASSPSDSGNYNSPLHF.

The genes are TRBV11-2 and TRBJ2-1; D is uncertain. V was cut by 1 base and J by 3 bases, with 7 bases left in between. Germline CDR1 SGHAT, CDR2 FQNNGV. The CDR3 has 14 amino acids. The CDR3 region is CASSLGDNYNEQFF. Here the CDR3 DNA reads TGTGCCAGCAGCTTAGGCGACAACTACAATGAGCAGTTCTTC.

The V gene is TRBV30, the J gene TRBJ1-1; a possible D gene is TRBD1 (5 bases). Trimming took 3 bases from V and 4 from J, leaving 15 bases between them. The germline CDR1 and CDR2 sequences are GTSNPN and SVGIG (reference sequence). The CDR3 consists of 14 residues. The CDR3 DNA follows: TGTGCCTGGAGCGGCCAAGGGGAGGCCACTGAAGCTTTCTTT. Amino acid sequence: CAWSGQGEATEAFF.

The rearrangement joins TRBV5-6 to TRBJ1-6; the match to TRBD1 covers 7 bases. CDR1 and CDR2 from the germline V gene are SGHDT and YYEEEE. The CDR3 is made up of 17 amino acids. With V trimmed by 3 bases and J by 2 bases, 8 bases remained unmatched. CDR3 sequence: CASSSDRVYAYNSPLHF. The CDR3 coding sequence is TGTGCCAGCAGCTCAGACAGGGTATACGCCTATAATTCACCCCTCCACTTT.

The V and J genes are TRBV18 and TRBJ2-1, with D perhaps TRBD2 (6 bases). Germline V lookup: CDR1 KGHSH, CDR2 LQKENI. This CDR3 comprises 17 residues. V lost 6 bases, J lost 1 base, and 19 bases lay in between. The CDR3 loop reads CASSIRLNSGSYNEQFF. The CDR3 DNA sequence: TGTGCCAGCTCTATACGACTCAATAGCGGTTCCTACAATGAGCAGTTCTTC.

The V and J genes are TRBV19 and TRBJ1-5; a possible D gene is TRBD1 (6 bases). Trimming pared 7 bases from V and 6 bases from J, leaving 16 bases between. From germline, CDR1 is LNHDA and CDR2 SQIVND (reference sequence). The CDR3 runs to 14 residues. The CDR3 DNA reads as TGTGCCAGTACCACCTCACAGGGAAGTCAGCCCCAGCATTTT. Protein: CASTTSQGSQPQHF.

This rearrangement joins TRBV6-6 to TRBJ1-5; 9 positions match TRBD1. Germline V gene data show CDR1 as MNHNY and CDR2 as SVGAGI (reference sequence). CDR3 length equals 15 residues. After removal of 0 bases from V and 7 bases from J, the junction contained 4 bases not matched to a gene. The CDR3 DNA reads as TGTGCCAGCAGTTACTCCACCGGGACAGGGCAGCCCCAGCATTTT. Amino acids: CASSYSTGTGQPQHF.

This chain links TRBV18 with TRBJ2-2, with 7 bases aligning to TRBD2. J was trimmed by 0 bases and V by 5 bases; bases with no gene match: 9. Per the germline V gene, CDR1 is KGHSH and CDR2 is LQKENI. CDR3 length equals 17 residues. The CDR3 here is CASSVQALAANTGELFF. The CDR3 DNA sequence: TGTGCCAGCTCAGTACAGGCGCTAGCGGCGAACACCGGGGAGCTGTTTTTT.

This chain joins TRBV6-6 and TRBJ2-7; maybe TRBD1 (6 bases). Between the trimmed V and J ends, which lost 1 base and 2 bases, there was a span of 12 bases. The CDR3 length is 15 residues. Germline assignment: CDR1 MNHNY and CDR2 SVGAGI (reference sequence). Written as DNA, the CDR3 is TGTGCCAGCAGTTACTTTGGGACAAACGCCTACGAGCAGTACTTC. Its translation: CASSYFGTNAYEQYF.

V is TRBV7-3 and J is TRBJ2-1, with unresolved D. This CDR3 region has 13 residues. Germline CDR1 and CDR2: SGHTA and FQGTGA. Trimming took 2 bases from V and 7 from J, leaving 9 bases between them. Written as DNA, the CDR3 is TGTGCCAGCAGCTTAGGCCCTGGTAATGAGCAGTTCTTC. Translating it yields CASSLGPGNEQFF. The full variable domain, with the rest looked up from reference TRBV7-3 and TRBJ2-1, is GAGVSQTPSNKVTEKGKYVELRCDPISGHTALYWYRQSLGQGPEFLIYFQGTGAADDSGLPNDRFFAVRPEGSVSTLKIQRTERGDSAVYLCASSLGPGNEQFFGPGTRLTVL.

The genes are TRBV2 and TRBJ2-2; the match to TRBD2 covers 12 bases. The V and J ends lost 7 bases and 4 bases, in that order; junction bases with no gene match: 1. The CDR3 totals 14 residues. The germline gives CDR1 SNHLY, CDR2 FYNNEI. Here the CDR3 reads CASMGLAGTGELFF. In DNA form, the CDR3 reads TGTGCCAGCATGGGACTAGCGGGCACCGGGGAGCTGTTTTTT.

The gene calls are TRBV19 and TRBJ2-6; 7 bases are shared with TRBD1. J was trimmed by 0 bases and V by 7 bases; bases with no gene match: 6. This CDR3 has 16 amino acids. Looked up from germline, CDR1 is LNHDA and CDR2 is SQIVND (reference sequence). CDR3 sequence (DNA): TGTGCCAGTACCGCGACAGGGTCCTCTGGGGCCAACGTCCTGACTTTC. This encodes CASTATGSSGANVLTF.

This rearrangement joins TRBV3-1 (or the pseudogene TRBV3-2) to TRBJ1-2, with D uncertain. This CDR3 is built from 16 residues. Trimming removed 1 base from V and 4 bases from J, with 16 bases in between. Germline CDR1 and CDR2: LGHDT and YNNKEL (reference sequence). The CDR3 nucleotides are TGTGCCAGCAGCCAAGTAGATTCTGCGGGTAGCTATGGCTACACCTTC. Protein sequence: CASSQVDSAGSYGYTF.

The J gene is TRBJ1-1, the V gene TRBV4-2; no clear D gene. Between the trimmed V and J ends, which lost 0 bases and 5 bases, there was a span of 10 bases. There are 14 residues in the CDR3. Germline CDR1 is LGHNA and CDR2 is YNFKEQ. Here the CDR3 DNA reads TGTGCCAGCAGCCAAGATTTCGCAACAACTGAAGCTTTCTTT. It codes for CASSQDFATTEAFF.

The chain recombines TRBV5-1 with TRBJ2-2; 12 bases line up with TRBD1. Germline-derived CDR1 and CDR2 are SGHRS and YFSETQ. This CDR3 has 16 amino acids. Trimming cost V 4 bases and J 5 bases; bases outside gene matches: 6. CDR3 amino acids: CASSPWDRGQTGELFF. As DNA, the CDR3 is TGCGCCAGCAGCCCCTGGGACAGGGGGCAAACCGGGGAGCTGTTTTTT.

V usage is TRBV9 and J usage is TRBJ1-2; a possible D gene is TRBD1 (6 bases). Trimming left V 0 bases short and J 0 bases short, with 9 bases between. Looked up from germline, CDR1 is SGDLS and CDR2 is YYNGEE. This CDR3 contains 15 residues. In nucleotides, the CDR3 is TGTGCCAGCAGCGTAGCCAGGGGAGCTAACTATGGCTACACCTTC. This encodes CASSVARGANYGYTF.

This sequence joins TRBV6-5 and TRBJ2-5, with TRBD1 identical over 8 bases. This CDR3 is built from 12 residues. V was pared by 10 bases and J by 5 bases, with 6 bases of the junction left unmatched. Per the germline V gene, CDR1 is MNHEY and CDR2 is SVGAGI. The CDR3 is CAIGQGHETQYF. DNA of the CDR3: TGTGCCATCGGACAGGGCCATGAGACCCAGTACTTC.